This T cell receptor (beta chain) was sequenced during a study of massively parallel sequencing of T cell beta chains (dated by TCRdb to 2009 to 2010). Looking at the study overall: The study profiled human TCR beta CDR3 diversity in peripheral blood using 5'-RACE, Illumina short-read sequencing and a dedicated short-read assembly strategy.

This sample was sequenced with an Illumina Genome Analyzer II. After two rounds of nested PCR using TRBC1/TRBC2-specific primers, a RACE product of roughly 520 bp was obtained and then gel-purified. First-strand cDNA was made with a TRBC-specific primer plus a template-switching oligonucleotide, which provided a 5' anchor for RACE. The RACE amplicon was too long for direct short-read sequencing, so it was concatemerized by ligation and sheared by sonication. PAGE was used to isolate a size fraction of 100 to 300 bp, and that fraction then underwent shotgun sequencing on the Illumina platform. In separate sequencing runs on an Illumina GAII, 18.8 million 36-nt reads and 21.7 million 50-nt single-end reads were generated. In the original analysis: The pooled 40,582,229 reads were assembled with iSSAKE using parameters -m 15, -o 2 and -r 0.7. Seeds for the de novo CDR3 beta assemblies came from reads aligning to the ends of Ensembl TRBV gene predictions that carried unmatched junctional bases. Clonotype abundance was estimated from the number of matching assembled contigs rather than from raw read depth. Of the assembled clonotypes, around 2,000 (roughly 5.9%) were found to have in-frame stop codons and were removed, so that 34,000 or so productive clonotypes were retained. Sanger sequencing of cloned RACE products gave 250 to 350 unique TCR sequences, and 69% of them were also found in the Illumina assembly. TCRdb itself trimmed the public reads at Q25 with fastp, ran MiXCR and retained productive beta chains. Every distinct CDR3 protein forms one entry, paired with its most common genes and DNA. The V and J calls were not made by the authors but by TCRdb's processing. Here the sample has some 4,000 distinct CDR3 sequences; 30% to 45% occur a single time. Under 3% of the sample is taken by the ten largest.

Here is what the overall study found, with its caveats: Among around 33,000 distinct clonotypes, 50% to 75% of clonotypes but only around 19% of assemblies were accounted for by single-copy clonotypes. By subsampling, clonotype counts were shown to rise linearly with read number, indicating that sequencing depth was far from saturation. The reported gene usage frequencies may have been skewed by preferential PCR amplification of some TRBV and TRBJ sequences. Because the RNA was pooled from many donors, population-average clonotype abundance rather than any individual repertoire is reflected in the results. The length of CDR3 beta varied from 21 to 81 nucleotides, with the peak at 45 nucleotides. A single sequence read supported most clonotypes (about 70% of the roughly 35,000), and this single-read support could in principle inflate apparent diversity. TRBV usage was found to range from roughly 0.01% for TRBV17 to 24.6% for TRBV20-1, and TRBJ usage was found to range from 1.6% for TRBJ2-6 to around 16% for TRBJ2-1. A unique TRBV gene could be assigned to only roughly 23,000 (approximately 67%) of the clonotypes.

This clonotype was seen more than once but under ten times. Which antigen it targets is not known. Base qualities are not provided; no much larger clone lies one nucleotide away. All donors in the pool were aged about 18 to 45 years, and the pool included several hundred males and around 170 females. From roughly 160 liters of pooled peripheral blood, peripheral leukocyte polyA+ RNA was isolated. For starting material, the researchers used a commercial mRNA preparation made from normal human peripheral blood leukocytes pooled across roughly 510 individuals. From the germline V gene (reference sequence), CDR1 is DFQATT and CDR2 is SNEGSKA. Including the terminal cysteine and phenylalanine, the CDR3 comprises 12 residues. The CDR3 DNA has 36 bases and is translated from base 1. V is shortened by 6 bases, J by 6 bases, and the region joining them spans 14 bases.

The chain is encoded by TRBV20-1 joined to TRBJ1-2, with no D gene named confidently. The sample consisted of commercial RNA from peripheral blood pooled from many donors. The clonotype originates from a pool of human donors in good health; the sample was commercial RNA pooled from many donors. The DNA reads TGCAGTGCCCCTCGCTACCGGGATGGCTACACCTTC. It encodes CSAPRYRDGYTF.